These T cell receptor beta chains were read from a single sample in a study of shared clonotypes between healthy human individuals. Generated by immunoSEQ multiplex PCR, the TCRdb table keeps only in-frame clones and is missing some. In the table there are 800,000 or so clones, 95% to 97% of which are singletons. The sequenced sample consisted of naive CD8+ T cells sorted from blood. These receptors all stem from a young man in good health. The CDR3 runs from the conserved cysteine through the conserved F or W. D genes are given only for firm matches. Size tells how often a clone was seen (once, few, many) or the class of an expanded clone, and some rows leave it out.

clone size	V gene	D gene	J gene	CDR3 DNA	CDR3 protein
NA	TRBV9	NA	TRBJ2-7	TGTGCCAGCAGCACACGACAGGAAACCTCCTACGAGCAGTACTTC	CASSTRQETSYEQYF
once	TRBV4-3	NA	TRBJ2-6	TGCGCCAGCAGCCAAGATCGGAACTCTGGGGCCAACGTCCTGACTTTC	CASSQDRNSGANVLTF
NA	TRBV5-5	NA	TRBJ2-7	TGTGCCAGCAGCCGGAGCGAGTACGAGCAGTACTTC	CASSRSEYEQYF
NA	TRBV27	NA	TRBJ2-5	TGTGCCAGCAGTTCCATCCGTGGATACCGCCAAGAGACCCAGTACTTC	CASSSIRGYRQETQYF
NA	TRBV9	TRBD1	TRBJ2-6	TGTGCCAGCAGCGTACCAGGGGCCGGGGACAGGGGAAAACCTGGGGCCAACGTCCTGACTTTC	CASSVPGAGDRGKPGANVLTF
NA	TRBV28	NA	TRBJ2-1	TGTGCCAGTTCGGGACTTTCTACCTACAATGAGCAGTTCTTC	CASSGLSTYNEQFF
NA	TRBV27	NA	TRBJ1-1	TGTGCCAGCAGTTTTAATCCTTCGAACACTGAAGCTTTCTTT	CASSFNPSNTEAFF
NA	TRBV7-9	NA	TRBJ2-7	TGTGCCAGCAGCCCTGAAGAGAACTTCTACGAGCAGTACTTC	CASSPEENFYEQYF
NA	TRBV9	TRBD1	TRBJ2-2	TGTGCCAGCAGCGTACGTGTTGGGACAGGGTCTAACACCGGGGAGCTGTTTTTT	CASSVRVGTGSNTGELFF
once	TRBV4-1	NA	TRBJ2-1	TGCGCCAGCAGCCAAGAGACCGGGAGCTCCTACAATGAGCAGTTCTTC	CASSQETGSSYNEQFF
once	TRBV5-6	NA	TRBJ2-7	TGTGCCAGCAGCCCCGGGTTGGGCGGACTTCCCTACGAGCAGTACTTC	CASSPGLGGLPYEQYF
NA	TRBV6-5	NA	TRBJ2-1	TGTGCCAGCAGTTACTTACAGGGTAATGAGCAGTTCTTC	CASSYLQGNEQFF
NA	TRBV7-9	NA	TRBJ2-7	TGTGCCAGCAGCGCGACAGAGAGCTCCTACGAGCAGTACTTC	CASSATESSYEQYF
once	TRBV28	NA	TRBJ2-7	TGTGCCAGCAGTTTATCCCGTCAGGGGCGGCACGAGCAGTACTTC	CASSLSRQGRHEQYF
NA	TRBV5-6	NA	TRBJ1-5	TGTGCCAGCAGCCTCGGACGGATGGATAGCAATCAGCCCCAGCATTTT	CASSLGRMDSNQPQHF
NA	TRBV30	NA	TRBJ2-7	TGTGCCTGGAGTGTACTACGGGGAAACGAGCAGTACTTC	CAWSVLRGNEQYF
NA	TRBV27	NA	TRBJ1-5	TGTGCCAGCAGTCCCCAGGGGAGGAATCAGCCCCAGCATTTT	CASSPQGRNQPQHF
NA	TRBV5-1	TRBD2	TRBJ2-7	TGCGCCAGCAGCCTCTCCGGACTAGCGGGAGGACGCTCCTACGAGCAGTACTTC	CASSLSGLAGGRSYEQYF
NA	TRBV5-1	NA	TRBJ2-2	TGCGCCAGCGGTACAGGGGTTAGCGGCACCGGGGAGCTGTTTTTT	CASGTGVSGTGELFF
NA	TRBV29-1	NA	TRBJ2-1	TGCAGCGGTGGACAGCCCTCCTACAATGAGCAGTTCTTC	CSGGQPSYNEQFF
NA	TRBV11-2	NA	TRBJ2-7	TGTGCCAGCAGCTTCGGCCACTCTGGCTACGAGCAGTACTTC	CASSFGHSGYEQYF